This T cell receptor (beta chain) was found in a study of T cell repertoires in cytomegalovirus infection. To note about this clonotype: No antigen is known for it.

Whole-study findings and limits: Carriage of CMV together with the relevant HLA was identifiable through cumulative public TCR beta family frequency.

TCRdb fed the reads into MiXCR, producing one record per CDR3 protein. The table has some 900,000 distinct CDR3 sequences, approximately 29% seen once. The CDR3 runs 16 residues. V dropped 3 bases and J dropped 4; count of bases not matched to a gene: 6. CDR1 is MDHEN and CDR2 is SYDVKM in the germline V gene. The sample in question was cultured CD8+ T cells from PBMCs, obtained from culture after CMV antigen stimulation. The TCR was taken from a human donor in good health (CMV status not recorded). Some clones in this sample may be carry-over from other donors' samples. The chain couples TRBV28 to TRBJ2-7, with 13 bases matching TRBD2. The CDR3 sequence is CASSFGLAGVPYEQYV. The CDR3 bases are TGTGCCAGCAGTTTCGGACTAGCGGGGGTTCCTTACGAGCAGTACGTC.